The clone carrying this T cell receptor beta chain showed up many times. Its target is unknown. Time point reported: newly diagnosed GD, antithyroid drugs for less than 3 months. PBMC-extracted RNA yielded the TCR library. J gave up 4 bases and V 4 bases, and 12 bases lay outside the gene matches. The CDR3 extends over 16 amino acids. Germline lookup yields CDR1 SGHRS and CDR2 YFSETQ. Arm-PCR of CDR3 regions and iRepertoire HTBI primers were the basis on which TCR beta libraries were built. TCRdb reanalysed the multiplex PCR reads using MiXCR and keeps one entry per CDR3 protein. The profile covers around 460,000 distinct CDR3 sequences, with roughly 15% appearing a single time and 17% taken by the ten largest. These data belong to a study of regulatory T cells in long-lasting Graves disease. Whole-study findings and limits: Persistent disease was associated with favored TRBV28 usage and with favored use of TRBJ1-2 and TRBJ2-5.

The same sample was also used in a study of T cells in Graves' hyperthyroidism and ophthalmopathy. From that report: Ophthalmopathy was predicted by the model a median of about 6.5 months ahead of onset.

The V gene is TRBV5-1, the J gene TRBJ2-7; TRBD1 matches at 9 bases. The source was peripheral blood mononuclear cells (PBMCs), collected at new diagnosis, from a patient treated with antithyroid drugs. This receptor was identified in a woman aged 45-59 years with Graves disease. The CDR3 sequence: CASSPLPPGQGYEQYF. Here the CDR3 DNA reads TGCGCCAGCAGCCCCTTACCCCCGGGACAGGGATACGAGCAGTACTTC.